A single sample gave rise to the 13 T cell receptor beta chains below, sequenced in a study of blood T cells in healthy people across ages. It was with a sample-barcoded 5' primer and a J-beta primer mix that a second PCR of roughly 7 to 12 cycles was run. Each CDR3 protein gets one entry after TCRdb re-called the 5' RACE reads with MiXCR. The sample has hundreds of thousands of distinct CDR3 sequences; approximately 44% are singletons. Specimen: blood. The receptors stem from a man aged 55 to 69 in good health.

The chain uses TRBV27 and TRBJ1-1; D gene unclear. This CDR3 contains 14 residues. Per the germline V gene, CDR1 is MNHEY and CDR2 is SMNVEV (reference sequence). Trimming removed 4 bases from V and 1 base from J, with 10 bases in between. CDR3 nucleotide sequence: TGTGCCAGCAGTTCCAACACACCGAACACTGAAGCTTTCTTT. Its protein product is CASSSNTPNTEAFF.

This clonotype has ten or more counts. The V gene is TRBV6-5, the J gene TRBJ2-5, with 13 bases that match TRBD2. The V gene's germline CDR1 is MNHEY and CDR2 SVGAGI. The ends lost 6 bases at V and 2 bases at J; junction bases unmatched: 6. CDR3 length: 16 amino acids. CDR3 coding DNA: TGTGCCAGCAGCTCGGGACTAGCGGGGACACAAGAGACCCAGTACTTC. This gives the protein CASSSGLAGTQETQYF.

This clonotype was observed a handful of times. The chain recombines TRBV28 with TRBJ2-5, with a possible D match to TRBD2 (6 bases). The V gene's germline CDR1 is MDHEN and CDR2 SYDVKM. There are 16 residues in the CDR3. Trimming stripped 8 bases from V and 0 bases from J, with 19 bases between. The DNA for the CDR3 is TGTGCCAGCGATAGTAGCCGGGGGACCTACCAAGAGACCCAGTACTTC. It encodes CASDSSRGTYQETQYF.

This sequence joins TRBV20-1 and TRBJ1-4; D ambiguous. This CDR3 spans 12 amino acids. The germline V gene encodes CDR1 DFQATT and CDR2 SNEGSKA (reference sequence). V gave up 0 bases and J gave up 5 bases, with 4 bases separating them. The CDR3 sequence: CSARDLNEKLFF. CDR3 nucleotides: TGCAGTGCTAGAGACCTGAATGAAAAACTGTTTTTT.

The V gene is TRBV5-1, the J gene TRBJ2-5; TRBD1 is a possible D gene (5 bases). Trimming shortened V by 4 bases and J by 11 bases, and 18 bases separated the two germline ends. CDR3 length: 13 residues. Germline lookup yields CDR1 SGHRS and CDR2 YFSETQ. The CDR3 nucleotides read TGCGCCAGCAGCAACAGGTTAACCTACAAGCAGTACTTC. It encodes CASSNRLTYKQYF.

CDR3 amino acids: CASSLVGALGYTF. CDR3 sequence (DNA): TGTGCCAGCAGTTTAGTCGGGGCGCTTGGCTACACCTTC. The chain is built from TRBV12-3 or TRBV12-4 and TRBJ1-2, with D perhaps matching TRBD1 (5 bases). V lost 1 base to trimming and J lost 7 bases, with 10 bases between them. The CDR3 is 13 residues long.

This clonotype came up many times. The gene calls are TRBV7-9 and TRBJ2-7; no clear D. This CDR3 has 12 residues. The germline V and J ends were trimmed by 8 bases and 3 bases, with 11 bases remaining between them. In germline, CDR1 is SEHNR, CDR2 FQNEAQ (reference sequence). The CDR3: CASSRGNYEQYF. The CDR3 region has the DNA TGTGCCAGCTCCCGTGGGAACTACGAGCAGTACTTC.

The chain uses TRBV5-6 and TRBJ1-2; 7 bases match TRBD1. Unmatched junction bases numbered 5, after V lost 5 bases and J lost 4 bases. Germline values: CDR1 SGHDT, CDR2 YYEEEE. This CDR3 has 13 amino acids. The CDR3 region has the DNA TGTGCCAGCAGAATAAGACAGGGCTATGGCTACACCTTC. Translated, it gives CASRIRQGYGYTF.

The rearrangement links TRBV5-1 to TRBJ2-7; the D is unclear. The germline V and J ends were trimmed by 5 bases and 5 bases, with 17 bases remaining between them. From germline, CDR1 is SGHRS and CDR2 YFSETQ. This CDR3 is built from 14 residues. This CDR3 reads CASSNGPRGNEQYF. CDR3 sequence (DNA): TGCGCCAGCAGTAACGGACCGCGTGGCAACGAGCAGTACTTC.

The chain couples TRBV5-1 to TRBJ2-7, with 10 bases identical to TRBD1. Germline V gene sequence: CDR1 SGHRS, CDR2 YFSETQ. The V and J ends lost 3 bases and 7 bases, in that order; junction bases with no gene match: 16. This CDR3 spans 17 amino acids. The CDR3 DNA reads as TGCGCCAGCAGCTCACTGTCGGTAGGACAGGGGGTGGGTGAGCAGTACTTC. Its translation: CASSSLSVGQGVGEQYF.

Only a few counts were recorded for this clonotype. The CDR3 DNA sequence: TGTGCCAGCAGCTTAGGGCGGGGGGCCAATTCCTACAATGAGCAGTTCTTC. This codes for CASSLGRGANSYNEQFF. V and J are TRBV13 and TRBJ2-1; TRBD2 agrees at 8 bases. The J segment lost 1 base and the V segment lost 0 bases, leaving 5 bases of the junction unmatched. Germline CDR1 and CDR2: PRHDT and FYEKMQ (reference sequence). CDR3 length: 17 residues.

This clonotype was counted only a few times. The chain employs TRBV20-1 and TRBJ2-1; D remains ambiguous. CDR1 and CDR2 (germline): DFQATT, SNEGSKA (reference sequence). The length of the CDR3 is 10 residues. Trimming left V 1 base short and J 13 bases short, with 8 bases between. In DNA, the CDR3 is TGCAGTGCTAGAGCCGGCCGTCAGTTCTTC. Encoded protein: CSARAGRQFF.

The CDR3 region is CASSSVLRDSSNGGNEKLFF. The DNA of the CDR3 is TGTGCCAGCAGCTCCGTCCTCCGGGACAGTTCGAATGGGGGTAATGAAAAACTGTTTTTT. V is TRBV7-8 and J is TRBJ1-4; 7 bases are shared with TRBD1. CDR1 is SGHVS and CDR2 is FQNEAQ in the germline V gene. V shed 4 bases, J shed 4 bases, and the junction held 21 bases outside the gene matches. The length of the CDR3 is 20 residues.